Listed here is a single T cell receptor beta chain. What it recognizes is unknown. These data belong to a study of CD8+ T cells in alopecia areata. Study as a whole: Each of the treated patients was given oral tofacitinib, 5 to 10 mg twice daily, for moderate-to-severe alopecia areata. Once tofacitinib had been taken for 6 to 18 months, 6 months off drug followed.

Sequencing templates came from extracted RNA that was reverse transcribed into cDNA. Profiled with immunoSEQ multiplex PCR; TCRdb holds only in-frame clones, not every one. The profile shows some 110,000 clones, 30% to 40% of them singletons. Germline-derived CDR1 and CDR2 are SQVTM and ANQGSEA. The CDR3 extends over 14 amino acids. V dropped 1 base and J dropped 0 bases, with 9 bases sitting between them. Whole-study results and caveats: Against the mouse data, patients shared TCRs less clearly, possibly for HLA reasons. Higher clonality and more expanded CD8+ clones appeared in lesional than normal scalp.

The chain combines TRBV29-1 with TRBJ1-2, with no clear D. The specimen sequenced was CD4+ T cells sorted from blood. The sequence was obtained from a human donor with alopecia areata. In DNA, the CDR3 is TGCAGCGTTGAAGGCTGGGCCCCTAACTATGGCTACACCTTC. Translating it yields CSVEGWAPNYGYTF.